This T cell receptor beta chain was captured by sequencing in a study of identical twins' blood T cells. The CDR3 runs 14 residues. Germline V gives CDR1 MNHNY, CDR2 SVGAGI (reference sequence). V lost 7 bases, J lost 6 bases, and 15 bases lay in between. TCRdb itself ran the 5' RACE reads through MiXCR, one entry per CDR3 protein. The table has about 370,000 distinct CDR3 sequences, roughly 31% seen once. This receptor was identified in a woman between 18 and 55 years old in good health. Sample: PBMCs. This chain connects TRBV6-6 to TRBJ1-4; D gene ambiguous. The CDR3: CASNQGLGDEKLFF. CDR3 coding DNA: TGTGCCAGCAACCAAGGGTTGGGAGATGAAAAACTGTTTTTT.